This is a list of T cell receptor beta chains from one sample in a study of blood T cell repertoires in COVID-19. The data were produced by immunoSEQ multiplex PCR, yet TCRdb's version contains in-frame clones alone and is incomplete. This sample carries about 190,000 clones, around 80% of them seen once, and the ten largest clones take roughly 20%. The sequenced material came from peripheral blood. The receptors were sampled from a human donor in a cohort sampled during active COVID-19. CDR3s include the opening cysteine and the closing phenylalanine or tryptophan. D genes are given only for firm matches. The size of a clone is reported for some rows only, either as once, few or many, or as a class for expanded clones.

j_call | clone_size | d_call | v_call | cdr3_nt | cdr3_aa
TRBJ2-7 | NA | TRBD2 | TRBV5-1 | TGCGCCAGCAGCTCGTTAGCGGGAGGGCCCCACGAGCAGTACTTC | CASSSLAGGPHEQYF
TRBJ1-2 | NA | NA | TRBV18 | TGTGCCAGCTCACCAGACAATGACTATGGCTACACCTTC | CASSPDNDYGYTF
TRBJ2-2 | NA | TRBD1 | TRBV5-3 | TGTGCCAGAAGCCCCAACAGGGGGCACACCGGGGAGCTGTTTTTT | CARSPNRGHTGELFF
TRBJ2-7 | once | NA | TRBV2 | TGTGCCAGCAGTGACCAGGGGTTCGAGCAGTACTTC | CASSDQGFEQYF
TRBJ1-6 | NA | TRBD1 | TRBV27 | TGTGCCAGCAGTTTATATGGACAGGCCACGGCATATAATTCACCCCTCCACTTT | CASSLYGQATAYNSPLHF
TRBJ2-2 | NA | TRBD1 | TRBV10-3 | TGTGCCTCAACCGACAGGGCCCTGGGTTCCGGGGAGCTGTTTTTT | CASTDRALGSGELFF
TRBJ2-3 | NA | NA | TRBV7-9 | TGTGCCAGCAGCTTGCGGCTAGACACAGATACGCAGTATTTT | CASSLRLDTDTQYF
TRBJ2-2 | many | TRBD1 | TRBV7-9 | TGTGCCAGCAGCTTAGATCGCGGGACAGGGTTTGGCGGGGAGCTGTTTTTT | CASSLDRGTGFGGELFF
TRBJ1-6 | NA | NA | TRBV30 | TGTGCCTGGAACCGGGGGGGTAATTCACCCCTCCACTTT | CAWNRGGNSPLHF
TRBJ1-6 | once | NA | TRBV30 | TGTGCCTGGAGTCCTCCATCGTGGACACCGAATTCACCCCTCCACTTT | CAWSPPSWTPNSPLHF
TRBJ1-2 | NA | TRBD1 | TRBV14 | TGTGCCAGCAGCCGGGAACGGGCCGGGACAGGGGCGTCCGGAGTCGGCTACACCTTC | CASSRERAGTGASGVGYTF
TRBJ2-1 | NA | TRBD2 | TRBV25-1 | TGTGCCAGCAGTGAACGGGGGGGCTCGAATGAGCAGTTCTTC | CASSERGGSNEQFF
TRBJ1-4 | NA | TRBD1 | TRBV7-9 | TGTGCCAGCAGCTCGAGGGGGCGACAGGTCTTTAATGAAAAACTGTTTTTT | CASSSRGRQVFNEKLFF
TRBJ2-2 | once | TRBD2 | TRBV7-3 | TGTGCCAGCAGCCGGACTAGCGGGGGGGCCGACACCGGGGAGCTGTTTTTT | CASSRTSGGADTGELFF
TRBJ2-2 | large | TRBD1 | TRBV19 | TGTGCCACTCTACCGACAGGGTTAGGCGGGGAGCTGTTTTTT | CATLPTGLGGELFF
TRBJ2-2 | NA | NA | TRBV6-2/TRBV6-3 | TGTGCCAGCAGCCTCCTTACCGGGGAGCTGTTTTTT | CASSLLTGELFF